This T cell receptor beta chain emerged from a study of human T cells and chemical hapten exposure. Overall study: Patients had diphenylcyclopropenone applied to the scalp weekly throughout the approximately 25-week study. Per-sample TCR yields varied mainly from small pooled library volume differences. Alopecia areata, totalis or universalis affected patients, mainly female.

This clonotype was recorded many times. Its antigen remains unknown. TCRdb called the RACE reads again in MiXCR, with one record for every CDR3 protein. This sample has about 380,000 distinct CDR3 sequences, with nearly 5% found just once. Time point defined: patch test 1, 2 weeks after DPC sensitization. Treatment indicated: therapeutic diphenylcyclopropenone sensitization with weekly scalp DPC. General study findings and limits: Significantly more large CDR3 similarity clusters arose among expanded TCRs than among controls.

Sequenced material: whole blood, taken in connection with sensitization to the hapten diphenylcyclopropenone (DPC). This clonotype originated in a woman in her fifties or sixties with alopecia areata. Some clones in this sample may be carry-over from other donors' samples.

The CDR3 DNA reads TGTGCCAGCAGTAAAATATCGGGACAGGTCCCCTACGAGCAGTACTTC. The encoded protein is CASSKISGQVPYEQYF. This chain links TRBV27 with TRBJ2-7; 8 bases align to TRBD1. V shed 5 bases, J shed 2 bases, and the junction held 11 bases outside the gene matches. The CDR3 runs to 16 residues. Germline CDR1 MNHEY, CDR2 SMNVEV (reference sequence).